A single sample is the source of the 10 T cell receptor beta chains below, sequenced in a study of blood T cell repertoires in COVID-19. Some clones are missing from TCRdb's copy, which holds only in-frame ones; the method was immunoSEQ multiplex PCR. This table has about 320,000 clones, more than 75% appearing once. Sequenced: PBMCs or T cells enriched from blood (not recorded which). Source of these receptors: a woman in her late teens or twenties who had recovered from COVID-19.

The J gene is TRBJ1-1, the V gene TRBV6-5, with 7 nucleotides matching TRBD1. The CDR3 contains 14 residues. Germline V gene lookup returns CDR1 MNHEY and CDR2 SVGAGI. Losses at the gene ends were 5 bases for V and 5 bases for J; bases not matched to a gene: 8. The CDR3 coding sequence is TGTGCCAGCAGTCCCAGGGGGGAGTGGACTGAAGCTTTCTTT. Translated, it gives CASSPRGEWTEAFF.

V gene TRBV6-2 or TRBV6-3 combines with J gene TRBJ2-5, with TRBD1 identical over 8 bases. There are 14 residues in the CDR3. Per the germline V gene, CDR1 is MNHEY and CDR2 is SVGEGT. J gave up 3 bases and V 6 bases, and 6 bases lay outside the gene matches. The CDR3 is CASSPRGLKETQYF. The CDR3 region has the DNA TGTGCCAGCAGCCCCAGGGGGCTGAAAGAGACCCAGTACTTC.

This chain joins TRBV19 and TRBJ2-7; TRBD1 is a possible D gene (6 bases). The V gene's germline CDR1 is LNHDA and CDR2 SQIVND (reference sequence). Deletions cut 1 base from V and 10 bases from J, with 11 bases between. CDR3 length equals 12 residues. CDR3 bases: TGTGCCAGTAGTATAGGGACAGAAAAACAGTACTTC. Its translation is CASSIGTEKQYF.

The genes are TRBV28 and TRBJ1-5; a possible D gene is TRBD1 (6 bases). V lost 6 bases, J lost 1 base, and 16 bases lay in between. The length of the CDR3 is 16 residues. Germline V CDR1 and CDR2: MDHEN, SYDVKM. CDR3 in amino acids: CASRRNREGSNQPQHF. In nucleotides, the CDR3 is TGTGCCAGCAGGCGAAACAGGGAGGGGAGCAATCAGCCCCAGCATTTT.

The rearrangement links TRBV11-2 to TRBJ1-1; the D is unclear. The germline V and J ends were trimmed by 11 bases and 0 bases, with 22 bases remaining between them. CDR3 length: 16 amino acids. CDR1 is SGHAT, CDR2 FQNNGV, per germline. The CDR3 bases are TGTGCCGTGCCTCGGGAACATTACCGCATGAACACTGAAGCTTTCTTT. Translating it yields CAVPREHYRMNTEAFF.

The chain uses TRBV15 and TRBJ2-7, with 7 bases matching TRBD1. CDR1 is LNHNV and CDR2 is YYDKDF in the germline V gene (reference sequence). The CDR3 is 13 amino acids. With V trimmed by 0 bases and J by 5 bases, 1 base remained unmatched. The CDR3 loop reads CATSRDQGDEQYF. CDR3 sequence (DNA): TGTGCCACCAGCAGAGATCAGGGGGACGAGCAGTACTTC.

The rearrangement uses TRBV7-9 and TRBJ1-3, with 9 bases identical to TRBD1. The germline CDR1 and CDR2 sequences are SEHNR and FQNEAQ (reference sequence). CDR3 size: 17 residues. V shed 1 base, J shed 4 bases, and the junction held 8 bases outside the gene matches. The CDR3 coding sequence is TGTGCCAGCAGCTTAGACCGCGGGACAGGGTACGGAAACACCATATATTTT. Amino acids: CASSLDRGTGYGNTIYF.

The chain employs TRBV5-4 and TRBJ1-2; D uncertain. Trimming cost V 4 bases and J 2 bases, with 9 bases left between them. The CDR3 consists of 13 residues. Germline-derived CDR1 and CDR2 are SGHNT and YYREEE (reference sequence). In DNA form, the CDR3 reads TGTGCCAGCAGCCCCAGCGGGAACTATGGCTACACCTTC. It yields the protein CASSPSGNYGYTF. The whole variable domain, remainder taken from reference TRBV5-4 and TRBJ1-2, is ETGVTQSPTHLIKTRGQQVTLRCSSQSGHNTVSWYQQALGQGPQFIFQYYREEENGRGNFPPRFSGLQFPNYSSELNVNALELDDSALYLCASSPSGNYGYTFGSGTRLTVV.

CDR3 region: CASSIVQAGPLEQYF. The CDR3 nucleotides are TGTGCCAGTAGTATAGTTCAAGCGGGGCCTTTAGAGCAGTACTTC. The chain uses TRBV19 and TRBJ2-7, with 7 positions matching TRBD2. Germline V gene sequence: CDR1 LNHDA, CDR2 SQIVND (reference sequence). Trimming took 1 base from V and 7 from J; bases not matched to a gene: 10. This CDR3 comprises 15 residues.

The V gene is TRBV5-1, the J gene TRBJ2-1; 8 bases agree with TRBD1. J lost 4 bases, V lost 0 bases, and 3 bases had no gene match. The CDR3 consists of 15 residues. Germline-derived CDR1 and CDR2 are SGHRS and YFSETQ. CDR3 DNA sequence: TGCGCCAGCAGCTTGGACCAGGGGGCGTACAATGAGCAGTTCTTC. Residues: CASSLDQGAYNEQFF.